This TCR beta chain comes out of a study of Graves' ophthalmopathy and Graves' hyperthyroidism. Study findings and constraints: Detection in blood was also observed for most expanded thyroid clonotypes above 0.001 frequency.

Deletions cut 2 bases from V and 2 bases from J, with 13 bases between. Germline V lookup: CDR1 SGDLS, CDR2 YYNGEE. The CDR3 runs 16 residues. Hyperthyroidism was new, under 2 months, in patients aged 18 to 65. Exclusion criteria comprised other autoimmune diseases, uncontrolled infections, pregnancy or lactation in patients. Points on this clonotype: The antigen is not known.

Amplifying from RNA transcripts, the study obtained TCR beta CDR3 regions. After a first-round RT-PCR with HTBI primers, a second-round multiplex PCR was run. TCRdb itself ran the multiplex PCR reads through MiXCR, one entry per CDR3 protein. The repertoire has around 1.1 million distinct CDR3 sequences, 36% of them found once; the top ten carry 11%. The receptor was isolated from an adult man with Graves' hyperthyroidism. Material for sequencing was peripheral blood or thyroid tissue (not recorded which). The chain has TRBV9 and TRBJ1-4, with D tentatively TRBD1 (6 bases). For the CDR3, the DNA is TGTGCCAGCAGCGTTGCAGCGGGGGCCACTAATGAAAAACTGTTTTTT. Translating it yields CASSVAAGATNEKLFF.